This passage covers 11 T cell receptor beta chains from one sample sequenced in a study of Graves' ophthalmopathy and Graves' hyperthyroidism. Investigators amplified TCR beta CDR3 regions from RNA transcripts. HTBI primers served in a first-round RT-PCR, which a second-round multiplex PCR followed. TCRdb reprocessed the multiplex PCR reads via MiXCR and lists one record per CDR3 protein. The table records almost 400,000 distinct CDR3 sequences, roughly 18% of them present only once. Material for sequencing was peripheral blood. These receptors were collected from a woman younger than 35 with Graves' ophthalmopathy.

This clonotype was seen ten or more times. The CDR3 spells CASSFPHTEAFF. In DNA, the CDR3 is TGTGCCAGTTCCTTCCCGCACACTGAAGCTTTCTTT. The rearrangement uses TRBV7-2 and TRBJ1-1; D is uncertain. This CDR3 has 12 residues. V lost 9 bases and J 3 bases, leaving 11 bases between the germline ends. Germline V CDR1 and CDR2: SGHTA, FQGNSA.

V usage is TRBV3-1 and J usage is TRBJ1-1; no reliable D call. The CDR3 runs 14 residues. The V end was cut by 0 bases, the J end by 1 base, with 6 bases between. Per the germline V gene, CDR1 is LGHDT and CDR2 is YNNKEL (reference sequence). In DNA, the CDR3 is TGTGCCAGCAGCCAAGATCCCGCGAACACTGAAGCTTTCTTT. Translation gives CASSQDPANTEAFF.

This clonotype was observed at least ten times. The genes are TRBV20-1 and TRBJ2-7; 10 bases are a match to TRBD2. CDR1 is DFQATT, CDR2 SNEGSKA, per germline (reference sequence). The CDR3 is made up of 15 amino acids. The V gene end was trimmed by 0 bases and the J gene end by 3 bases; junction bases not matched to a gene: 5. CDR3 bases: TGCAGTGCTAGAGAGGCTAGCGGGGGCTACTACGAGCAGTACTTC. Translating gives CSAREASGGYYEQYF.

This clonotype was counted at least ten times. A read error may account for a junction end that differs from germline. The gene calls are TRBV6-2 or TRBV6-3 and TRBJ2-2; 8 nucleotides agree with TRBD1. Germline V gene data show CDR1 as MNHEY and CDR2 as SVGEGT. CDR3 length: 18 residues. The CDR3 DNA is TGTGCCAGCAGTTACCGTCTGGGGACAGGCGCGAACACCGAGGAGCTGTTTTTT. Translation gives CASSYRLGTGANTEELFF.

The sample holds a few counts of this clonotype. In DNA form, the CDR3 reads TGTGCCAGCAGAATGGACAGACCCTCTGGGGCCAACGTCCTGACTTTC. As protein: CASRMDRPSGANVLTF. The rearrangement joins TRBV12-3 or TRBV12-4 to TRBJ2-6, with a tentative D call TRBD1 (6 bases). Trimming shortened V by 6 bases and J by 0 bases, and 12 bases separated the two germline ends. The CDR3 is 16 residues long.

The table lists this clonotype with many counts. This chain links TRBV6-2 or TRBV6-3 with TRBJ2-7; 7 nucleotides line up with TRBD2. CDR1 MNHEY and CDR2 SVGEGT come from the germline V gene. The CDR3 length is 12 residues. In DNA, the CDR3 is TGTGCCAGCAGTACCGAAGGTCGGACTAGTGTGGTC. Amino acid sequence: CASSTEGRTSVV.

Many counts were recorded for this clonotype. The chain couples TRBV29-1 to TRBJ1-1; 7 bases fit TRBD1. V shed 7 bases and J 8 bases; nucleotides not matched to a gene: 10. CDR3 length: 12 residues. Germline loops: CDR1 SQVTM, CDR2 ANQGSEA. The CDR3 is CSAGDRDPEAFF. In DNA, the CDR3 is TGCAGCGCGGGCGACAGGGACCCCGAAGCTTTCTTT.

This clonotype was counted a few times. This CDR3 is CASSYSLQLETQYF. CDR3 bases: TGTGCCAGCAGTTACTCGCTCCAGCTTGAGACCCAGTACTTC. The gene calls are TRBV6-5 and TRBJ2-5; D uncertain. Trimming took off 0 bases at V and 5 bases at J, with 10 bases between the two ends. Germline CDR1 MNHEY, CDR2 SVGAGI. The CDR3 totals 14 residues.

The table lists this clonotype with many counts. The V gene is TRBV20-1, the J gene TRBJ2-7, with 14 positions matching TRBD2. J was trimmed by 0 bases and V by 5 bases; bases with no gene match: 3. The CDR3 contains 15 residues. CDR1 DFQATT and CDR2 SNEGSKA come from the germline V gene (reference sequence). The CDR3 protein is CSARTSGRISYEQYF. The CDR3 DNA is TGCAGTGCTCGGACTAGCGGGAGGATCTCCTACGAGCAGTACTTC.

This clonotype has a count of ten or more. The chain employs TRBV11-2 and TRBJ1-6, with 8 nucleotides matching TRBD1. CDR1 and CDR2 (germline): SGHAT, FQNNGV. This CDR3 spans 15 amino acids. V shed 3 bases, J shed 7 bases, and the junction held 5 bases outside the gene matches. CDR3 nucleotides: TGTGCCAGCAGCTTGGATACAGGGGGGAATTCACCCCTCCACTTT. It translates to CASSLDTGGNSPLHF.

This clonotype has ten or more counts. Germline and junction disagree at one end, which may indicate a read error. The DNA for the CDR3 is TGTGCCAGCAGCTTAACCAGGGAAGAGGCCCAGTACTTC. It is translated as CASSLTREEAQYF. V gene TRBV7-2 combines with J gene TRBJ2-5, with a tentative D call TRBD1 (5 bases). CDR1 is SGHTA and CDR2 is FQGNSA in the germline V gene. The CDR3 is 13 residues long.